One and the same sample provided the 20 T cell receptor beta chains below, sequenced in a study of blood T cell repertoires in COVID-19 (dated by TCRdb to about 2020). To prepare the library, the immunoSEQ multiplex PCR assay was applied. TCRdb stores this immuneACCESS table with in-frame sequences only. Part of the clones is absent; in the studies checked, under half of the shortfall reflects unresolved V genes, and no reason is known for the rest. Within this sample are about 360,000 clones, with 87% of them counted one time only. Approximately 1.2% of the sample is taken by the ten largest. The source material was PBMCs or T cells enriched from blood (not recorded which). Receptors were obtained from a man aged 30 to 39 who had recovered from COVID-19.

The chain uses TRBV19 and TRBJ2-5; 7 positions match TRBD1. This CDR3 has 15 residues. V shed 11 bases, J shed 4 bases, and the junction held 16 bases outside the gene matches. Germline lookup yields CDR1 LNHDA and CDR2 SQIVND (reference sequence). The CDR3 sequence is CASSRAGGSLETQYF. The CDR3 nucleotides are TGTGCCTCAAGCCGGGCAGGGGGAAGTTTAGAGACCCAGTACTTC.

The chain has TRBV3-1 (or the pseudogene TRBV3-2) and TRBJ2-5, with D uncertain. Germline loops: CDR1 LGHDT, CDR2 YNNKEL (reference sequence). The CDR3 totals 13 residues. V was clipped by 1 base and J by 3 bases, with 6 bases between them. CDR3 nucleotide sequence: TGTGCCAGCAGCCAAGTTTCAGAAGAGACCCAGTACTTC. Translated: CASSQVSEETQYF.

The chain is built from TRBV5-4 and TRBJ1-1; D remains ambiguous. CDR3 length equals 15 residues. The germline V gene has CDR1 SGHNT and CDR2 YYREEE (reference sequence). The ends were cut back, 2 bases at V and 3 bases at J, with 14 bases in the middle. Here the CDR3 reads CASSFPRARDTEAFF. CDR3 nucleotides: TGTGCCAGCAGCTTTCCCAGAGCCCGGGACACTGAAGCTTTCTTT.

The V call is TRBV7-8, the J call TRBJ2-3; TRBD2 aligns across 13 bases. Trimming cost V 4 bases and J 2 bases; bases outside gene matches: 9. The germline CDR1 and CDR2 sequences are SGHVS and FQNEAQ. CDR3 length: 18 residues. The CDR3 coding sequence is TGTGCCAGCAGCTGGGGACTAGCGGGGCGAACCCTCACAGATACGCAGTATTTT. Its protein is CASSWGLAGRTLTDTQYF.

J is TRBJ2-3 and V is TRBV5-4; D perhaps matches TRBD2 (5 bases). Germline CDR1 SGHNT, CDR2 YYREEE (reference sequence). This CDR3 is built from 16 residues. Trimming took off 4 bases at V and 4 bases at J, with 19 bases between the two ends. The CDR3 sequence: CASSLTAGKPPDTQYF. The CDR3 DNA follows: TGTGCCAGCAGCCTGACGGCCGGGAAACCCCCAGATACGCAGTATTTT.

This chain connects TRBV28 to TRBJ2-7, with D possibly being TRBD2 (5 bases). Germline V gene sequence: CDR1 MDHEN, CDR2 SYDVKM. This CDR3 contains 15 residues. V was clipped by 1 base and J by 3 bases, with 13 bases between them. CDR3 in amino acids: CASSLSGLANYEQYF. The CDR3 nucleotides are TGTGCCAGCAGTTTATCCGGCCTAGCCAACTACGAGCAGTACTTC.

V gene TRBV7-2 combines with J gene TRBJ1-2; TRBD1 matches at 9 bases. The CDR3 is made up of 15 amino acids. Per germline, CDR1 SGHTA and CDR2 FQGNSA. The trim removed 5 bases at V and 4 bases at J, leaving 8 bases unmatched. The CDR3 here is CASSVGTGIAYGYTF. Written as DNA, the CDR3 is TGTGCCAGCAGCGTAGGGACAGGGATTGCCTATGGCTACACCTTC.

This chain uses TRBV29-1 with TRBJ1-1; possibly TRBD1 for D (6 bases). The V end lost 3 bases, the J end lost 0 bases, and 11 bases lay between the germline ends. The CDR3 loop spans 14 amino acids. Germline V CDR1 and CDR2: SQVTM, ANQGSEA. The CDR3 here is CSVESRGLNTEAFF. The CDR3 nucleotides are TGCAGCGTTGAGAGCAGGGGCTTGAACACTGAAGCTTTCTTT.

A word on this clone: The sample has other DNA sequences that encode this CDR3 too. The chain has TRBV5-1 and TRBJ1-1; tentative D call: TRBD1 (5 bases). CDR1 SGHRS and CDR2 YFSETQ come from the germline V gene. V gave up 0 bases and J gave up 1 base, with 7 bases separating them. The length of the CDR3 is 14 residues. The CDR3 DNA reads TGCGCCAGCAGCTTGGGACAGCAGAACACTGAAGCTTTCTTT. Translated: CASSLGQQNTEAFF. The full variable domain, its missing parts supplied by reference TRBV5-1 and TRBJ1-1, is KAGVTQTPRYLIKTRGQQVTLSCSPISGHRSVSWYQQTPGQGLQFLFEYFSETQRNKGNFPGRFSGRQFSNSRSEMNVSTLELGDSALYLCASSLGQQNTEAFFGQGTRLTVV.

DNA of the CDR3: TGTGCCAGCAGCGCCGGGGGGGAGAACACTGAAGCTTTCTTT. Translation: CASSAGGENTEAFF. The chain combines TRBV5-5 with TRBJ1-1; TRBD1 is a possible D gene (5 bases). CDR1 is SGHKS, CDR2 YYEKEE, per germline (reference sequence). This CDR3 contains 14 residues. V dropped 4 bases and J dropped 1 base, with 11 bases sitting between them.

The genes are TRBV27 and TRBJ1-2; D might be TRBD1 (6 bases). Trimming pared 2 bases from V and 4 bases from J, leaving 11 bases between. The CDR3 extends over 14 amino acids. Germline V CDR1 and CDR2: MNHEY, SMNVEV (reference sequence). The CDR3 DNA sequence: TGTGCCAGCAGTTTAGCCATAGGGGGCTATGGCTACACCTTC. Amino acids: CASSLAIGGYGYTF.

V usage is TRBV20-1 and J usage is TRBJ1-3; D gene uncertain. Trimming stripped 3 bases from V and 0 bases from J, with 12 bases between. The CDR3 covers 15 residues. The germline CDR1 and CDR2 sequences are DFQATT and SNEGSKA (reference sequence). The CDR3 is CSASRQAFSGNTIYF. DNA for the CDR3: TGCAGTGCTAGTCGACAAGCATTCTCTGGAAACACCATATATTTT.

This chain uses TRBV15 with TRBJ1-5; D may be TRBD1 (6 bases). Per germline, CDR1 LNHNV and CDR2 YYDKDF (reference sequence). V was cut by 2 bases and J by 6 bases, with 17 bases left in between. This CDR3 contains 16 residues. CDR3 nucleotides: TGTGCCACCAGCAGACAGGACAGCTTGGACTTTCAGCCCCAGCATTTT. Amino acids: CATSRQDSLDFQPQHF.

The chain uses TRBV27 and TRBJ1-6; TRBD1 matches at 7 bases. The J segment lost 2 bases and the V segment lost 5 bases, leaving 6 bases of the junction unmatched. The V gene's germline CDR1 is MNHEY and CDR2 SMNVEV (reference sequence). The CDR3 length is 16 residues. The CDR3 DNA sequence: TGTGCCAGCAGTCATTCAGGGGGGACCTATAATTCACCCCTCCACTTT. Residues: CASSHSGGTYNSPLHF.

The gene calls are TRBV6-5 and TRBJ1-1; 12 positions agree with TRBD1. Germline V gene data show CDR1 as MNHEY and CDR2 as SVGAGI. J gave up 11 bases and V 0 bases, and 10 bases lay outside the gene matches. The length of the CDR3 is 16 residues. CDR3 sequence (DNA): TGTGCCAGCAGTTACTCGTTGGGACAGGGGGCGCCGGGGGCTTTCTTT. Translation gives CASSYSLGQGAPGAFF.

The CDR3 nucleotides are TGTGCCAGCAGCCAAGGTGGCGGAGCTTTCTTT. It is translated as CASSQGGGAFF. The chain couples TRBV14 to TRBJ1-1; no firm D call. The CDR3 runs 11 residues. V dropped 1 base and J dropped 10 bases, with 7 bases sitting between them. In germline, CDR1 is SGHDN, CDR2 FVKESK.

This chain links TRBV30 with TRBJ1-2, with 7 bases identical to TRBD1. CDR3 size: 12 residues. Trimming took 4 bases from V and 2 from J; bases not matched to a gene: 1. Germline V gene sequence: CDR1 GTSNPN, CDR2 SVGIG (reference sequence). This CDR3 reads CAWTGQNYGYTF. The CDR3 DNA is TGTGCCTGGACGGGACAGAACTATGGCTACACCTTC. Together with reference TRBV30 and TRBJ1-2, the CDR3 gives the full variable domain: SQTIHQWPATLVQPVGSPLSLECTVEGTSNPNLYWYRQAAGRGLQLLFYSVGIGQISSEVPQNLSASRPQDRQFILSSKKLLLSDSGFYLCAWTGQNYGYTFGSGTRLTVV.

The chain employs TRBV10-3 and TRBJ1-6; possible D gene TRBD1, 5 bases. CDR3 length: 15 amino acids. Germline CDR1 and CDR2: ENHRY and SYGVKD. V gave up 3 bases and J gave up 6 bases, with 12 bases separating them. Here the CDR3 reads CAISDQGIGNSPLHF. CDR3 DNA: TGTGCCATCAGTGACCAGGGCATAGGTAATTCACCCCTCCACTTT.

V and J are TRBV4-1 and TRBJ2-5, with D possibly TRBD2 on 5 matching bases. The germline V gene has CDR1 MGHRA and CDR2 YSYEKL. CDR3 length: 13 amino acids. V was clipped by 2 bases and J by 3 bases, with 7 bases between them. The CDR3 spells CASSQTGEETQYF. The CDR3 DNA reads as TGCGCCAGCAGCCAAACCGGGGAAGAGACCCAGTACTTC.

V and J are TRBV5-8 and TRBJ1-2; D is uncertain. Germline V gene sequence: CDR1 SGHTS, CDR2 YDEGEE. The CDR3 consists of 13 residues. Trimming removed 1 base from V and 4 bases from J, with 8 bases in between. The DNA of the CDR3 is TGTGCCAGCAGCTTGCAACAGATCTATGGCTACACCTTC. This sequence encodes CASSLQQIYGYTF.